This T cell receptor beta chain was sequenced for a study of T cells in Graves' hyperthyroidism and ophthalmopathy. Study-level points and caveats: Expanded thyroid clonotypes (above 0.001) were mostly also found in blood.

In this sample, this clonotype turned up a few times. Its matching antigen is unknown. This CDR3 has 14 amino acids. Amplification of TCR beta CDR3 regions was performed using RNA transcripts as template. HTBI primers were employed in a first-round RT-PCR of the TCR CDR3. TCRdb redid the calling of the multiplex PCR reads with MiXCR, one entry per CDR3 protein. The sample shows fewer than 250,000 distinct CDR3 sequences, about 15% of them seen only once. Not enrolled were patients with uncontrolled infection, other autoimmune disease, pregnancy or lactation. Under 12 ml fresh peripheral blood yielded the PBMCs.

Sequenced: blood. This TCR was sampled from a man aged 50-59 years with Graves' hyperthyroidism. The rearrangement uses TRBV3-2 and TRBJ2-7. TRBV3-2 is a pseudogene segment. CDR3 coding DNA: TGTGCCAGCAGCCACCACAGGGGCTCCTACGAGCAGTACTTC. Translated, it gives CASSHHRGSYEQYF.